This T cell receptor beta chain was obtained from a study of T cell repertoires in cytomegalovirus infection. Germline trimming cut 1 base from V and 12 bases from J; bases unmatched to any gene: 16. Germline CDR1 and CDR2: SEHNR and FQNEAQ (reference sequence). The CDR3 consists of 17 residues. One entry per CDR3 protein, called by TCRdb with MiXCR from the reads. This sample has 570,000 or so distinct CDR3 sequences, with around two fifths found just once. This clonotype occurred a few times. Its target is unknown. The TCR was taken from a human donor in good health (CMV status not recorded). Some clones in this sample may be carry-over from other donors' samples. V is TRBV7-9 and J is TRBJ2-1; TRBD1 aligns across 9 bases. This material consisted of cultured PBMCs, taken from culture after CMV antigen stimulation. CDR3 loop: CASSLGGPQGASPGQFF. The CDR3 nucleotides are TGTGCCAGCAGCTTAGGGGGACCACAGGGGGCGAGCCCGGGGCAGTTCTTC.